Following are 23 T cell receptor beta chains from one sample sequenced in a study of blood T cells in healthy people across ages. Together with a sample-barcoded 5' primer, a J-beta primer mix was included in a second PCR lasting about 7 to 11 cycles. TCRdb recomputed calls from the 5' RACE reads with MiXCR, one row per CDR3 protein. Among hundreds of thousands of distinct CDR3 sequences, 58% were seen once, and the ten largest hold roughly 22%. Sequencing used blood. All receptors come from a man aged 25 to 40 in good health.

The chain has TRBV7-8 and TRBJ2-3; TRBD2 might be the D (5 bases). Trimming pared 2 bases from V and 4 bases from J, leaving 10 bases between. This CDR3 has 14 residues. The V gene's germline CDR1 is SGHVS and CDR2 FQNEAQ. The CDR3 nucleotides are TGTGCCAGCAGCTTAATCCGGGGTGCAGATACGCAGTATTTT. It codes for CASSLIRGADTQYF.

The V and J genes are TRBV6-4 and TRBJ2-7, with D possibly being TRBD1 or TRBD2 (5 bases each). The CDR3 runs to 16 residues. V lost 0 bases and J lost 6, with 18 bases in between. Germline V gene lookup returns CDR1 MRHNA and CDR2 SNTAGT. CDR3: CASSDSTARGGVEQYF. The CDR3 DNA follows: TGTGCCAGCAGTGACTCGACAGCCCGGGGTGGTGTCGAGCAGTACTTC.

This rearrangement joins TRBV7-9 to TRBJ2-7; D gene unclear. The V end lost 3 bases, the J end lost 2 bases, and 17 bases lay between the germline ends. CDR3 length equals 16 residues. CDR1 and CDR2 (germline): SEHNR, FQNEAQ (reference sequence). The CDR3 bases are TGTGCCAGCAGCTTGCCCCGGGCGGATCCCACCTACGAGCAGTACTTC. Its translation is CASSLPRADPTYEQYF.

The chain recombines TRBV5-1 with TRBJ2-7; 8 nucleotides agree with TRBD1. CDR1 is SGHRS and CDR2 is YFSETQ in the germline V gene. The CDR3 consists of 15 residues. V gave up 0 bases and J gave up 5 bases; unmatched junction bases: 7. CDR3 sequence (DNA): TGCGCCAGCAGCTTGGGTACAGGGGGTTTTCACGAGCAGTACTTC. It codes for CASSLGTGGFHEQYF.

The chain recombines TRBV29-1 with TRBJ2-7, with 15 bases lining up with TRBD2. The V gene's germline CDR1 is SQVTM and CDR2 ANQGSEA. CDR3 size: 17 residues. Unmatched junction bases numbered 9, after V lost 6 bases and J lost 0 bases. The DNA for the CDR3 is TGCAGCGTCTCGGGACTAGCGGGAGGCGTAAGCTCCTACGAGCAGTACTTC. Encoded protein: CSVSGLAGGVSSYEQYF.

This clonotype appeared once. This chain connects TRBV20-1 to TRBJ2-1, with D perhaps matching TRBD2 (6 bases). V lost 1 base to trimming and J lost 8 bases, with 18 bases between them. The CDR3 totals 15 residues. Germline V gene lookup returns CDR1 DFQATT and CDR2 SNEGSKA (reference sequence). The CDR3 reads CSARGGAGLAYEQFF. In nucleotides, the CDR3 is TGCAGTGCTAGAGGTGGGGCGGGGTTAGCTTATGAGCAGTTCTTC.

A few counts support this clonotype. The rearrangement joins TRBV13 to TRBJ2-3, with D possibly being TRBD2 (6 bases). Deletions cut 3 bases from V and 6 bases from J, with 16 bases between. This CDR3 spans 15 amino acids. Germline V gene sequence: CDR1 PRHDT, CDR2 FYEKMQ (reference sequence). The CDR3 reads CASSFMTSEGDTQYF. DNA of the CDR3: TGTGCCAGCAGCTTTATGACTAGTGAAGGGGATACGCAGTATTTT.

V usage is TRBV6-5 and J usage is TRBJ2-4; D ambiguous. Germline V lookup: CDR1 MNHEY, CDR2 SVGAGI. Trimming removed 0 bases from V and 0 bases from J, with 6 bases in between. This CDR3 comprises 15 residues. This CDR3 is CASSYSLVAKNIQYF. In DNA, the CDR3 is TGTGCCAGCAGTTACTCTCTGGTAGCCAAAAACATTCAGTACTTC.

Note on this clonotype: One end of the junction is discordant with germline, which a read error may explain. The gene calls are TRBV6-2 or TRBV6-3 and TRBJ2-1; D might be TRBD1 (6 bases). CDR3 size: 14 residues. Germline V gene lookup returns CDR1 MNHEY and CDR2 SVGEGT. CDR3 DNA: TGTGCCATCGGGGAACAGGGCGCCTACAATGAGCGGTTCTTC. Translated: CAIGEQGAYNERFF.

This clonotype was picked up one time. The chain carries TRBV19 and TRBJ2-4, with TRBD1 identical over 8 bases. The J call could be wrong; TRBJ2-7 is a better fit for the DNA end. Germline V gene data show CDR1 as LNHDA and CDR2 as SQIVND (reference sequence). This CDR3 is built from 14 residues. The CDR3 nucleotides are TGTGCCAGTAGTACCGCTCGACAGGGGAGCGAGCAGTACTTC. Residues: CASSTARQGSEQYF.

This chain joins TRBV29-1 and TRBJ2-1, with 8 nucleotides matching TRBD2. CDR1 is SQVTM, CDR2 ANQGSEA, per germline. J was trimmed by 6 bases and V by 4 bases; bases with no gene match: 8. There are 14 residues in the CDR3. The DNA of the CDR3 is TGCAGCGTTGCCGGGACTAGGACGATCAATGAGCAGTTCTTC. This codes for CSVAGTRTINEQFF.

The genes are TRBV20-1 and TRBJ2-7, with D maybe TRBD2 (5 bases). V lost 2 bases, J lost 3 bases, and 11 bases lay in between. Germline V gene sequence: CDR1 DFQATT, CDR2 SNEGSKA (reference sequence). The CDR3 has 13 amino acids. CDR3 nucleotide sequence: TGCAGTGCTAGACCTGGACTGAGCTACGAGCAGTACTTC. This codes for CSARPGLSYEQYF.

On this clonotype: With a much larger clone just one base away, this may be a read error. The CDR3 reads CSVWDRETYEQYF. The DNA for the CDR3 is TGCAGCGTTTGGGACAGGGAAACCTACGAGCAGTACTTC. This chain joins TRBV29-1 and TRBJ2-7, with 9 bases lining up with TRBD1. The CDR3 sequence is 13 residues long. V was clipped by 5 bases and J by 2 bases; unmatched bases: 4. CDR1 and CDR2 (germline): SQVTM, ANQGSEA.

This sequence joins TRBV7-8 and TRBJ2-5; D gene ambiguous. CDR3 length equals 15 residues. Trimming pared 2 bases from V and 11 bases from J, leaving 21 bases between. Germline CDR1 and CDR2: SGHVS and FQNEAQ. The CDR3 coding sequence is TGTGCCAGCAGCTTAAGGGCATTTAGGTACAATGAGCAGTACTTC. This encodes CASSLRAFRYNEQYF.

This clonotype was counted only a few times. This chain links TRBV12-3 or TRBV12-4 with TRBJ2-3, with D unresolved. Trimming removed 2 bases from V and 9 bases from J, with 9 bases in between. This CDR3 has 12 residues. This CDR3 reads CASSLSIGTQYF. The CDR3 bases are TGTGCCAGCAGTTTATCCATAGGCACGCAGTATTTT.

This clonotype was recorded once. The V call is TRBV9, the J call TRBJ1-2, with D tentatively TRBD1 (5 bases). V dropped 3 bases and J dropped 5 bases, with 17 bases sitting between them. This CDR3 contains 15 residues. CDR1 is SGDLS, CDR2 YYNGEE, per germline. As DNA, the CDR3 is TGTGCCAGCAGCGGAGGTGTGTCGAGGGGATATGGCTACACCTTC. It encodes CASSGGVSRGYGYTF. Filled out from reference TRBV9 and TRBJ1-2, the complete variable domain reads DSGVTQTPKHLITATGQRVTLRCSPRSGDLSVYWYQQSLDQGLQFLIQYYNGEERAKGNILERFSAQQFPDLHSELNLSSLELGDSALYFCASSGGVSRGYGYTFGSGTRLTVV.

This clonotype appeared a single time. The rearrangement links TRBV29-1 to TRBJ2-2; weak D call: TRBD1 (5 bases). Germline assignment: CDR1 SQVTM and CDR2 ANQGSEA. The CDR3 length is 15 residues. V was clipped by 0 bases and J by 1 base, with 9 bases between them. The CDR3 nucleotides are TGCAGCGTTGAAGATCAGGGCGGGAACACCGGGGAGCTGTTTTTT. Protein: CSVEDQGGNTGELFF.

The rearrangement links TRBV12-3 or TRBV12-4 to TRBJ2-4, with D perhaps matching TRBD2 (5 bases). Judging by the DNA end, TRBJ2-5 fits better; the J call may be wrong. This CDR3 is built from 16 residues. CDR3 sequence reads: CASSPLGSVGSETQYF. Written as DNA, the CDR3 is TGTGCCAGCAGTCCCCTAGGGAGTGTAGGGAGTGAGACCCAGTACTTC.

The rearrangement joins TRBV20-1 to TRBJ1-1; D may be TRBD1 (5 bases). Trimming removed 1 base at V and 1 base at J, with 13 bases between. Germline CDR1 and CDR2: DFQATT and SNEGSKA (reference sequence). The CDR3 is 15 residues long. The CDR3 coding sequence is TGCAGTGCTAGAGTTCTCGGGGGGGGGAACACTGAAGCTTTCTTT. This sequence encodes CSARVLGGGNTEAFF.

The rearrangement uses TRBV7-2 and TRBJ2-6; weak D call: TRBD2 (5 bases). In germline, CDR1 is SGHTA, CDR2 FQGNSA. The CDR3 length is 16 residues. V lost 4 bases and J 0 bases, leaving 10 bases between the germline ends. CDR3 in DNA: TGTGCCAGCAGCTCCGCTGGAGGCTCTGGGGCCAACGTCCTGACTTTC. Amino acids: CASSSAGGSGANVLTF.

The chain is built from TRBV28 and TRBJ2-1; 8 nucleotides align to TRBD2. From germline, CDR1 is MDHEN and CDR2 SYDVKM. The CDR3 sequence is 14 residues long. The V and J ends lost 10 bases and 8 bases, in that order; junction bases with no gene match: 13. CDR3 coding DNA: TGTGCCACCGTGACTCCAGCGGGAGTTGATGAGCAGTTCTTC. Translating gives CATVTPAGVDEQFF. The whole variable domain, remainder taken from reference TRBV28 and TRBJ2-1, is DVKVTQSSRYLVKRTGEKVFLECVQDMDHENMFWYRQDPGLGLRLIYFSYDVKMKEKGDIPEGYSVSREKKERFSLILESASTNQTSMYLCATVTPAGVDEQFFGPGTRLTVL.

The V gene is TRBV20-1, the J gene TRBJ2-3; D unclear. Germline loops: CDR1 DFQATT, CDR2 SNEGSKA (reference sequence). Trimming shortened V by 3 bases and J by 4 bases, and 8 bases separated the two germline ends. The CDR3 covers 12 residues. The CDR3 DNA sequence: TGCAGTGCTAGTCCCCGAGCAGATACGCAGTATTTT. Translation gives CSASPRADTQYF.

The chain joins TRBV5-5 to TRBJ1-2; D possibly corresponds to TRBD1 (5 bases). Germline CDR1 is SGHKS and CDR2 is YYEKEE (reference sequence). There are 16 residues in the CDR3. V was cut by 4 bases and J by 5 bases, with 21 bases left in between. CDR3 amino acids: CASSPMAGQPLYGYTF. The CDR3 DNA follows: TGTGCCAGCAGCCCCATGGCCGGACAACCCCTTTATGGCTACACCTTC.